The clone carrying this TCR beta chain was detected many times. This CDR3 comprises 15 residues. Trimming at V came to 3 bases and at J to 5 bases, leaving 8 bases not matched to a gene. CDR1 is LGHNA and CDR2 is YSLEER in the germline V gene. This record belongs to a study of early T cells in non-severe SARS-CoV-2 infection. TCRdb re-analysed the 5' RACE reads in MiXCR, keeping a single row per CDR3 protein. Of fewer than 85,000 distinct CDR3 sequences detected, roughly an eighth appear once; the ten largest clones hold 1.4%. The sample consisted of whole blood. The TCR sequence derives from an adult who was a healthcare worker with PCR-confirmed SARS-CoV-2 infection or an uninfected control (not recorded which). This sequence joins TRBV4-3 and TRBJ1-2, with 8 bases aligning to TRBD1. This CDR3 is CASSQTKGQAYGYTF. In DNA, the CDR3 is TGCGCCAGCAGCCAGACAAAGGGACAGGCGTATGGCTACACCTTC.